Listed here are 20 T cell receptor beta chains from one sample, sequenced in a study of shared clonotypes between healthy human individuals. Using immunoSEQ multiplex PCR, the repertoire was profiled, and TCRdb retains in-frame clones only, with some absent. The repertoire includes approximately 2.4 million clones, nearly 97% of them detected once, and roughly 0.13% sits in the top ten. Sequencing was performed on naive CD4+ T cells sorted from blood. Indicated subset: CD45RA+ positively selected. These receptors were collected from a man aged 18-30 years in good health.

The chain links TRBV6-1 to TRBJ2-7; TRBD1 matches at 8 bases. Germline V gene data show CDR1 as MNHNS and CDR2 as SASEGT. The CDR3 consists of 17 residues. V was pared by 0 bases and J by 5 bases, with 12 bases of the junction left unmatched. CDR3 in amino acids: CASSEAQDRVVRNEQYF. The CDR3 coding sequence is TGTGCCAGCAGTGAAGCCCAGGACAGGGTTGTGCGGAACGAGCAGTACTTC.

V gene TRBV13 combines with J gene TRBJ2-5; a possible D gene is TRBD2 (6 bases). The germline CDR1 and CDR2 sequences are PRHDT and FYEKMQ (reference sequence). Trimming removed 4 bases from V and 4 bases from J, with 13 bases in between. The CDR3 spans 14 residues. The CDR3 loop reads CASSSAGGPETQYF. CDR3 DNA sequence: TGTGCCAGCAGCTCCGCCGGGGGTCCAGAGACCCAGTACTTC.

The chain is built from TRBV6-5 and TRBJ2-5; D remains unclear. The CDR3 is 13 residues long. Trimming pared 2 bases from V and 8 bases from J, leaving 12 bases between. CDR1 MNHEY and CDR2 SVGAGI come from the germline V gene. CDR3 bases: TGTGCCAGCAGTTACGCCCTAGATGGTACCCAGTACTTC. Translated, it gives CASSYALDGTQYF.

The chain uses TRBV11-2 and TRBJ1-1, with D perhaps TRBD1 (5 bases). Per germline, CDR1 SGHAT and CDR2 FQNNGV. V lost 1 base to trimming and J lost 7 bases, with 16 bases between them. The CDR3 contains 15 residues. DNA of the CDR3: TGTGCCAGCAGCTTAGGGGGGGACGCGGCCGTTGAAGCTTTCTTT. It encodes CASSLGGDAAVEAFF. The full variable domain, in which reference TRBV11-2 and TRBJ1-1 provide the parts outside the CDR3, is EAGVAQSPRYKIIEKRQSVAFWCNPISGHATLYWYQQILGQGPKLLIQFQNNGVVDDSQLPKDRFSAERLKGVDSTLKIQPAKLEDSAVYLCASSLGGDAAVEAFFGQGTRLTVV.

The J gene is TRBJ2-2, the V gene TRBV30; 11 bases line up with TRBD2. Germline V gene sequence: CDR1 GTSNPN, CDR2 SVGIG (reference sequence). The CDR3 consists of 15 residues. The V gene end was trimmed by 0 bases and the J gene end by 7 bases; junction bases not matched to a gene: 4. CDR3 loop: CAWSVLAGEVGELFF. In DNA, the CDR3 is TGTGCCTGGAGTGTACTAGCGGGAGAGGTCGGGGAGCTGTTTTTT.

The chain combines TRBV7-3 with TRBJ2-2, with TRBD1 as a possible D gene (5 bases). The CDR3 runs to 13 residues. V shed 6 bases and J shed 3 bases, with 8 bases lying between them. The germline V gene encodes CDR1 SGHTA and CDR2 FQGTGA. The CDR3 sequence is CASRSRDTGELFF. In DNA, the CDR3 is TGTGCCAGCAGATCCAGGGACACCGGGGAGCTGTTTTTT.

The CDR3 sequence: CAISESKPGKLTEAFF. The CDR3 DNA sequence: TGTGCCATCAGTGAGTCGAAACCAGGGAAGTTAACTGAAGCTTTCTTT. The V and J genes are TRBV10-3 and TRBJ1-1; maybe TRBD1 (5 bases). This CDR3 has 16 residues. Trimming took 0 bases from V and 5 from J, leaving 16 bases between them. CDR1 and CDR2 from the germline V gene are ENHRY and SYGVKD.

This sequence joins TRBV4-1 and TRBJ1-2; no clear D gene. Germline V CDR1 and CDR2: MGHRA, YSYEKL. The CDR3 spans 15 residues. Between the trimmed V and J ends, which lost 1 base and 4 bases, there was a span of 13 bases. The DNA for the CDR3 is TGCGCCAGCAGCCAAGTGTCCGGTACCGTCTATGGCTACACCTTC. This translates into CASSQVSGTVYGYTF.

The chain employs TRBV10-3 and TRBJ2-7; the D gene is possibly TRBD1 (6 bases). With 10 bases removed from V and 0 bases from J, the gap between germline ends came to 16 bases. The CDR3 is made up of 14 amino acids. From germline, CDR1 is ENHRY and CDR2 SYGVKD. The CDR3 DNA sequence: TGTGCCACCGACAGGAGTGGTAGCTCCTACGAGCAGTACTTC. Its translation: CATDRSGSSYEQYF.

The chain joins TRBV2 to TRBJ2-7; D is tentatively TRBD1 or TRBD2 (5 bases each). Germline V gene lookup returns CDR1 SNHLY and CDR2 FYNNEI. The CDR3 has 13 amino acids. V was clipped by 4 bases and J by 9 bases, with 16 bases between them. CDR3 coding DNA: TGTGCCAGCAGTGGGGACCCTTTAGCGTGGCAGTACTTC. Translation gives CASSGDPLAWQYF.

The rearrangement links TRBV7-2 to TRBJ2-7, with 7 positions matching TRBD2. V lost 2 bases, J lost 6 bases, and 13 bases stayed unmatched. In germline, CDR1 is SGHTA, CDR2 FQGNSA. CDR3 length: 16 residues. The DNA of the CDR3 is TGTGCCAGCAGCTTACCTCCTGCGGGAGTTCTGAGCGAGCAGTACTTC. Residues: CASSLPPAGVLSEQYF.

The chain uses TRBV6-5 and TRBJ1-3; 9 bases are a match to TRBD1. This CDR3 is built from 14 residues. CDR1 is MNHEY and CDR2 is SVGAGI in the germline V gene. J gave up 6 bases and V 7 bases, and 7 bases lay outside the gene matches. The CDR3 DNA reads as TGTGCCAGCACCCTCCGGACAGGGGCAAACACCATATATTTT. Translated: CASTLRTGANTIYF.

The V call is TRBV29-1, the J call TRBJ2-3, with 8 nucleotides matching TRBD1. Trimming cost V 6 bases and J 7 bases; bases outside gene matches: 6. Germline V gene lookup returns CDR1 SQVTM and CDR2 ANQGSEA. The CDR3 consists of 12 residues. This CDR3 is CSVGTGVHTQYF. CDR3 DNA sequence: TGCAGCGTGGGGACAGGTGTTCATACGCAGTATTTT.

V is TRBV2 and J is TRBJ1-5; no firm D call. The CDR3 length is 11 residues. Deletions cut 8 bases from V and 7 bases from J, with 9 bases between. Germline V gene data show CDR1 as SNHLY and CDR2 as FYNNEI. As DNA, the CDR3 is TGTGCCAGCGGCAGAGAACAGCCCCAGCATTTT. Amino acid sequence: CASGREQPQHF.

This clone appeared once. The chain is built from TRBV30 and TRBJ2-2, with 7 bases that match TRBD2. This CDR3 has 15 residues. Germline loops: CDR1 GTSNPN, CDR2 SVGIG (reference sequence). The J segment lost 7 bases and the V segment lost 2 bases, leaving 10 bases of the junction unmatched. Here the CDR3 DNA reads TGTGCCTGGAGTCCCCTTGGGCAGCGGGGCGGGGAGCTGTTTTTT. Its translation: CAWSPLGQRGGELFF.

In its sample, this clone was seen once. V is TRBV5-4 and J is TRBJ2-3; tentative D call: TRBD2 (5 bases). The CDR3 has 15 residues. In germline, CDR1 is SGHNT, CDR2 YYREEE (reference sequence). The germline V and J ends were trimmed by 5 bases and 0 bases, with 13 bases remaining between them. CDR3 residues: CASRKSGSSTDTQYF. In DNA form, the CDR3 reads TGTGCCAGCAGAAAGAGCGGTTCTAGCACAGATACGCAGTATTTT.

The J gene is TRBJ1-1, the V gene TRBV19, with D possibly TRBD1 on 5 matching bases. V lost 11 bases to trimming and J lost 8 bases, with 12 bases between them. Germline lookup yields CDR1 LNHDA and CDR2 SQIVND (reference sequence). This CDR3 has 10 amino acids. This CDR3 is CASGRDEAFF. Here the CDR3 DNA reads TGTGCCTCTGGGAGGGACGAAGCTTTCTTT.

The chain has TRBV19 and TRBJ1-2; TRBD1 matches 9 bases. The V gene end was trimmed by 1 base and the J gene end by 5 bases; junction bases not matched to a gene: 2. The CDR3 contains 14 residues. The germline V gene has CDR1 LNHDA and CDR2 SQIVND (reference sequence). CDR3 sequence reads: CASSIADRGYGYTF. CDR3 nucleotides: TGTGCCAGTAGTATAGCCGACAGGGGGTATGGCTACACCTTC.

The chain has TRBV9 and TRBJ2-2, with TRBD2 identical over 8 bases. The V gene's germline CDR1 is SGDLS and CDR2 YYNGEE. Unmatched junction bases numbered 8, after V lost 0 bases and J lost 7 bases. This CDR3 comprises 16 residues. The CDR3 is CASSVASGSRDGELFF. As DNA, the CDR3 is TGTGCCAGCAGCGTAGCAAGCGGGAGTCGGGACGGGGAGCTGTTTTTT.

J is TRBJ2-5 and V is TRBV9; 9 bases map to TRBD2. The CDR3 has 16 amino acids. V was pared by 3 bases and J by 1 base, with 7 bases of the junction left unmatched. CDR1 is SGDLS and CDR2 is YYNGEE in the germline V gene. CDR3 in DNA: TGTGCCAGCAGCGAACGCGCGGGGGGGCTCCAAGAGACCCAGTACTTC. Amino acid sequence: CASSERAGGLQETQYF.